This T cell receptor beta chain was sequenced for a study of neurological immune-mediated disorders. General observations from the study: Phylogenetic grouping assigned the repertoires of 18 of 34 multiple sclerosis patients to one related-CDR3 cluster, which constitutes a possible signature.

V dropped 6 bases and J dropped 5; count of bases not matched to a gene: 16. Looked up from germline, CDR1 is DFQATT and CDR2 is SNEGSKA (reference sequence). The CDR3 is 17 residues long. This clonotype came up a few times. The antigen is not known. The cDNA was produced through 5'RACE with 10-nucleotide random UMIs. TCRdb ran MiXCR on the 5' RACE reads and lists one entry per CDR3 protein. In the table there are some 57,000 distinct CDR3 sequences, about 3.7% of which are singletons. The chain couples TRBV20-1 to TRBJ2-1; 10 bases agree with TRBD2. This TCR was recovered from a man in his 60s with multiple sclerosis. The sequenced material came from PBMCs. The CDR3 DNA follows: TGCAGTGCCCTAGCCCCCTTCAGCGGGGGGGCAGACAATGAGCAGTTCTTC. Its translation is CSALAPFSGGADNEQFF.